This TCR beta chain was identified in a study of vaccination effects on CD4 cells after COVID-19. Study-wide points: Clones that were induced by infection or by vaccine showed marked contraction late after vaccination.

Clones were sequenced by immunoSEQ multiplex PCR, and TCRdb holds only the in-frame ones, with some missing. The profile shows some 52,000 clones, more than 75% of them singletons. In the ViraFEST assay, antigen-specific CD4+ clonotypes were identified by expansion after peptide-pool stimulation. At the end of 9 to 11 days of culture, CD4+ T cells were isolated. According to the study, vaccine recipients showed no prior SARS-CoV-2 infection and negative nucleocapsid antibodies. For each well, about 2 million PBMC were cultured with about 9.4 IU/ml IL-2 and roughly 9.8 ug/ml peptides. This CDR3 is built from 16 residues. V was pared by 3 bases and J by 4 bases, with 16 bases between. The V gene's germline CDR1 is LGHDT and CDR2 YNNKEL (reference sequence). This clone rates as medium-sized. Its specificity is unknown.

The input for sequencing was CD4+ T cells from PBMCs cultured with HCoV-OC43 spike peptides, taken before COVID-19 vaccination. The subset here: HCoV-OC43 spike overlapping peptide pool stimulation. The clonotype originates from a human donor who received a COVID-19 vaccine. J is TRBJ1-3 and V is TRBV3-1 (or the pseudogene TRBV3-2); D uncertain. DNA for the CDR3: TGTGCCAGCAGCCAGAGGGCCGTTCTGAGAGGAAACACCATATATTTT. This sequence encodes CASSQRAVLRGNTIYF.